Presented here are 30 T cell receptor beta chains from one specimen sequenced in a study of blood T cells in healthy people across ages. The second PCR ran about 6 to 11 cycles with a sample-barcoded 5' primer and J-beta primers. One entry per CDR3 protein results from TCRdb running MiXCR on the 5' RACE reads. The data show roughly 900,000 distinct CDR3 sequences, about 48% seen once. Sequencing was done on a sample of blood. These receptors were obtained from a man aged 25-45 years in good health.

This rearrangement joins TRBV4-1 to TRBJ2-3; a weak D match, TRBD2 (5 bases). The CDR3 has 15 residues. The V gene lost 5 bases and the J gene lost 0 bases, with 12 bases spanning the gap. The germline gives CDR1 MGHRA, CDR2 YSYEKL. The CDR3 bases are TGCGCCAGCAGCATCGGAGGTTATAGCACAGATACGCAGTATTTT. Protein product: CASSIGGYSTDTQYF.

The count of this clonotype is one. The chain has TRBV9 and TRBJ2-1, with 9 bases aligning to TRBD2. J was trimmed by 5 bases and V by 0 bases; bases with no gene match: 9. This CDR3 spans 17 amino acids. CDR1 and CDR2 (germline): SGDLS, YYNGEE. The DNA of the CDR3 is TGTGCCAGCAGCGTAGTAGGAGCGGGGGGCAATAACAATGAGCAGTTCTTC. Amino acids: CASSVVGAGGNNNEQFF.

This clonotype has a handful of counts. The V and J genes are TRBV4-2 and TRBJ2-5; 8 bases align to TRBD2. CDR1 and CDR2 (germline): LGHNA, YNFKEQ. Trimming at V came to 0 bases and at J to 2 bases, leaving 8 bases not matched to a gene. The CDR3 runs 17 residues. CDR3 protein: CASSQDRAGGSQETQYF. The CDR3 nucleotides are TGTGCCAGCAGCCAAGATCGGGCGGGGGGCTCTCAAGAGACCCAGTACTTC.

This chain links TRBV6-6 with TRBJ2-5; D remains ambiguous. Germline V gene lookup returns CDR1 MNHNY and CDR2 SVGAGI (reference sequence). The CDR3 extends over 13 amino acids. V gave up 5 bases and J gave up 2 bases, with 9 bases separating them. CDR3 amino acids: CASSGRAQETQYF. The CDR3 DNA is TGTGCCAGCAGTGGCCGGGCGCAAGAGACCCAGTACTTC.

The CDR3 DNA follows: TGTGCCACATTGGACACGTATGAGCCATCACCCCTCCACTTT. Its protein product is CATLDTYEPSPLHF. The V gene is TRBV2, the J gene TRBJ1-6, with a possible D match to TRBD1 (5 bases). This CDR3 comprises 14 residues. Trimming pared 10 bases from V and 10 bases from J, leaving 20 bases between. Per the germline V gene, CDR1 is SNHLY and CDR2 is FYNNEI.

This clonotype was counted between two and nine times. The CDR3 is CASSFERFTDTQYF. The CDR3 region has the DNA TGCGCCAGCAGCTTCGAGCGGTTCACAGATACGCAGTATTTT. The rearrangement joins TRBV5-1 to TRBJ2-3; maybe TRBD2 (5 bases). The V and J ends lost 2 bases and 2 bases respectively, with 9 bases between them. The CDR3 extends over 14 amino acids. Germline assignment: CDR1 SGHRS and CDR2 YFSETQ. The full variable domain, with the rest looked up from reference TRBV5-1 and TRBJ2-3, is KAGVTQTPRYLIKTRGQQVTLSCSPISGHRSVSWYQQTPGQGLQFLFEYFSETQRNKGNFPGRFSGRQFSNSRSEMNVSTLELGDSALYLCASSFERFTDTQYFGPGTRLTVL.

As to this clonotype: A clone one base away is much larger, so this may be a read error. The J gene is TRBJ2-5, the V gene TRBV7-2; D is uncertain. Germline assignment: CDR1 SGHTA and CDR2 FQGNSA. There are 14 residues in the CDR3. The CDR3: CASSVAVNQETQYF. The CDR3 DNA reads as TGTGCCAGCAGCGTAGCAGTCAACCAAGAGACCCAGTACTTC.

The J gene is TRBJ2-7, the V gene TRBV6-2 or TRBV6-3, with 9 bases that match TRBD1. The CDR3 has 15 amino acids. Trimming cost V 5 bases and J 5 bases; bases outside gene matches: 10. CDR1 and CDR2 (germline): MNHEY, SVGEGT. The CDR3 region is CASSHTGGAIHEQYF. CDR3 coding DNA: TGTGCCAGCAGTCATACAGGGGGCGCGATCCACGAGCAGTACTTC.

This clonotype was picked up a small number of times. The CDR3 DNA reads TGTGCCAGCAGCCTTATGATAGACAATGAGCAGTTCTTC. Its protein is CASSLMIDNEQFF. The V call is TRBV7-8, the J call TRBJ2-1; no clear D. Per germline, CDR1 SGHVS and CDR2 FQNEAQ. With 5 bases removed from V and 5 bases from J, the gap between germline ends came to 10 bases. The CDR3 covers 13 residues.

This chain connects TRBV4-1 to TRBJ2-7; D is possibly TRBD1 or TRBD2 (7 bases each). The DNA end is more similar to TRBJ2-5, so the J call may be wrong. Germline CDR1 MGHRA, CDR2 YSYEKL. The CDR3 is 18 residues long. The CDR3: CASSQDATSRGARETQYF. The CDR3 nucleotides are TGCGCCAGCAGCCAAGATGCGACTAGCAGGGGGGCTAGAGAGACCCAGTACTTC.

CDR3 region: CSAGTDQFEAFF. In nucleotides, the CDR3 is TGCAGTGCTGGGACAGACCAGTTTGAAGCTTTCTTT. The genes are TRBV20-1 and TRBJ1-1; 7 bases fit TRBD1. The germline V gene encodes CDR1 DFQATT and CDR2 SNEGSKA (reference sequence). The CDR3 runs 12 residues. J lost 7 bases, V lost 5 bases, and 7 bases had no gene match.

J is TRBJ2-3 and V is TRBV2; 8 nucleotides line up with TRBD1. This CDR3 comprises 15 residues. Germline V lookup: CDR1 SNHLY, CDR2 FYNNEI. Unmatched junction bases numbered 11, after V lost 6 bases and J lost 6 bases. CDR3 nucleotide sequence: TGTGCCAGCAGAGGTCCGGGACAGGCATCGGATACGCAGTATTTT. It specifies CASRGPGQASDTQYF.

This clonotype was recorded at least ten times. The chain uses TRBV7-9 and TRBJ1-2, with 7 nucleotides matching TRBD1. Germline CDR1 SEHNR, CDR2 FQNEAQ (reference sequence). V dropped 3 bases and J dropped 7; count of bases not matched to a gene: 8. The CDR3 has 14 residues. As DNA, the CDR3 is TGTGCCAGCAGCTTCTATGGCAGGGGGTGTGGCTACACCTTC. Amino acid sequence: CASSFYGRGCGYTF.

CDR3 coding DNA: TGCGCCAGCAGCTTGGATCAGGACAGCTACTCCTACGAGCAGTACTTC. Translating it yields CASSLDQDSYSYEQYF. The rearrangement links TRBV5-1 to TRBJ2-7; D might be TRBD1 (6 bases). Germline assignment: CDR1 SGHRS and CDR2 YFSETQ. This CDR3 is built from 16 residues. Trimming took off 0 bases at V and 0 bases at J, with 13 bases between the two ends.

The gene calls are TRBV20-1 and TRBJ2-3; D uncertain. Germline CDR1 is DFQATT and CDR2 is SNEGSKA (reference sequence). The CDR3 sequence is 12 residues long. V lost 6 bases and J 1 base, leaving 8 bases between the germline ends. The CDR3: CSAIWGTDTQYF. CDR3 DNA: TGCAGTGCGATATGGGGCACAGATACGCAGTATTTT.

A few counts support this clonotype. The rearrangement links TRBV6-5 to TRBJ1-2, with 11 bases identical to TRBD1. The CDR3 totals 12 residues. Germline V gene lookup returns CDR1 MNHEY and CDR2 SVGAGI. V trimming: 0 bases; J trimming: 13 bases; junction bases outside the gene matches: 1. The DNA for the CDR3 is TGTGCCAGCAGTTACTCGGGGACAGGGGGCACCTTC. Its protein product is CASSYSGTGGTF.

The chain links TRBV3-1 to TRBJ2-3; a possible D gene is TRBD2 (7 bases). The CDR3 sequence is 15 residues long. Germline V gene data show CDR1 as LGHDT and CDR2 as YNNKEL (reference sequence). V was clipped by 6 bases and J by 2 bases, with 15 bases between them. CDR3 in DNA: TGTGCCAGCAGAAACGGGGGGACAACCACAGATACGCAGTATTTT. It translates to CASRNGGTTTDTQYF.

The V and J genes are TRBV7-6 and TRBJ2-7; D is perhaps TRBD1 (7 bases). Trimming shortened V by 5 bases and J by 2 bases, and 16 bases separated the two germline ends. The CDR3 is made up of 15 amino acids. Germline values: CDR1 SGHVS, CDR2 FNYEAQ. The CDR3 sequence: CASSLNGGQPYEQYF. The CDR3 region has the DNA TGTGCCAGCAGCCTAAACGGGGGACAGCCCTACGAGCAGTACTTC.

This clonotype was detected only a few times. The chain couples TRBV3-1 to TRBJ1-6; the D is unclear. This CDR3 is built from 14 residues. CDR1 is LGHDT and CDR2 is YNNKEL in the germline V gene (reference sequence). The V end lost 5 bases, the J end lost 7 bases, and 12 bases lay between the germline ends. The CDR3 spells CASSTMSGNSPLHF. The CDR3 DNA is TGTGCCAGCAGCACTATGTCGGGGAATTCACCCCTCCACTTT.

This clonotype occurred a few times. Written as DNA, the CDR3 is TGTGCCAGCTCACCTGGCGGGAGCCACGAGCAGTACTTC. It specifies CASSPGGSHEQYF. This chain connects TRBV18 to TRBJ2-7; 7 positions agree with TRBD2. With 3 bases clipped from V and 5 bases from J, the junction kept 4 bases outside the gene matches. The CDR3 consists of 13 residues. Looked up from germline, CDR1 is KGHSH and CDR2 is LQKENI.

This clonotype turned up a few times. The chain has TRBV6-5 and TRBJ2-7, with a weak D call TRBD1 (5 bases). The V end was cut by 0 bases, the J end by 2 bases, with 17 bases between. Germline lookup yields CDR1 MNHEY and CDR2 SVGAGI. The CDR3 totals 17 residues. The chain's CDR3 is CASSYSTGRTPPYEQYF. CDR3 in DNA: TGTGCCAGCAGTTACTCGACGGGTAGGACACCACCCTACGAGCAGTACTTC.

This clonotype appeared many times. CDR3 loop: CASSQDNHGYEQYF. CDR3 nucleotide sequence: TGCGCCAGCAGCCAAGATAACCATGGGTACGAGCAGTACTTC. The V and J genes are TRBV4-1 and TRBJ2-7; unclear D gene. V lost 0 bases to trimming and J lost 4 bases, with 10 bases between them. This CDR3 has 14 amino acids. Germline-derived CDR1 and CDR2 are MGHRA and YSYEKL.

This chain's CDR3 is CASSDKNTNTGFYEQYF. The CDR3, as DNA: TGTGCCAGCAGCGATAAAAATACTAACACTGGATTCTACGAGCAGTACTTC. The chain is built from TRBV3-1 and TRBJ2-5; no clear D. The DNA end favors TRBJ2-7, so the J call may be wrong. The germline V gene has CDR1 LGHDT and CDR2 YNNKEL (reference sequence). The CDR3 extends over 17 amino acids.

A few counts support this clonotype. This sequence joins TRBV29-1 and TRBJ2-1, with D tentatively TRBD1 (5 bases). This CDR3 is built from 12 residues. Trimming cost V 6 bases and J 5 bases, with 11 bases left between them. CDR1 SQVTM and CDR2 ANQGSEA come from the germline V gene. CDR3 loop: CSVRQMNNEQFF. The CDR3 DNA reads TGCAGCGTCCGACAGATGAACAATGAGCAGTTCTTC.

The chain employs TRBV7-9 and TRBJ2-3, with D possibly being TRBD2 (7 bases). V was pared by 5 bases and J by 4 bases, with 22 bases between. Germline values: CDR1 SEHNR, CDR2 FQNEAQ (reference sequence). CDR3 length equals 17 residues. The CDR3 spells CASSPGGTGGKSDTQYF. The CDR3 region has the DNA TGTGCCAGCAGCCCCGGGGGTACGGGGGGCAAGTCAGATACGCAGTATTTT.

CDR3 region: CASSQGLEAGTQYF. The CDR3 DNA sequence: TGTGCCAGCAGCCAGGGCCTTGAGGCGGGTACGCAGTATTTT. V usage is TRBV4-2 and J usage is TRBJ2-3; weak D call: TRBD2 (5 bases). Germline-derived CDR1 and CDR2 are LGHNA and YNFKEQ. The germline V and J ends were trimmed by 3 bases and 8 bases, with 15 bases remaining between them. The CDR3 has 14 amino acids.

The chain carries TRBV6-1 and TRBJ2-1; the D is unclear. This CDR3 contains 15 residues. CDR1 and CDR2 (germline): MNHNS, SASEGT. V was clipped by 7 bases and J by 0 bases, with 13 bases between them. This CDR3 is CASTLSPSSYNEQFF. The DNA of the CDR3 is TGTGCCAGCACTCTTAGCCCCAGCTCCTACAATGAGCAGTTCTTC.

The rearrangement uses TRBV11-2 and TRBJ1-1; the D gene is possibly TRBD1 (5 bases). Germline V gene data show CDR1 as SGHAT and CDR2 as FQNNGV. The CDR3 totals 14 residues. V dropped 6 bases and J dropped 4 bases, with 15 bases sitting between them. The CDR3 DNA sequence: TGTGCCAGCAGTTCGGTGGGGGGTACCACTGAAGCTTTCTTT. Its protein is CASSSVGGTTEAFF.

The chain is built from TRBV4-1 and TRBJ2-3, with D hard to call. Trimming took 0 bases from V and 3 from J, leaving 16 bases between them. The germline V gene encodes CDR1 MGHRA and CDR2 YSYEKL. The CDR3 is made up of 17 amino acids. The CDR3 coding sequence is TGCGCCAGCAGCCAAGATGAAGGGTCTTTAGTAACAGATACGCAGTATTTT. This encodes CASSQDEGSLVTDTQYF.

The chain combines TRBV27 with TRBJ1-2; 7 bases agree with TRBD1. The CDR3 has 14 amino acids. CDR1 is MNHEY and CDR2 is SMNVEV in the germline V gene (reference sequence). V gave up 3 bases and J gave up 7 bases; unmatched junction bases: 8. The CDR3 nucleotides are TGTGCCAGCAGTTTGCACAGGGGAGGCTGTGGCTACACCTTC. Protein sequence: CASSLHRGGCGYTF.